A single sample is the source of the 15 T cell receptor beta chains below, sequenced in a study of T cell changes during pregnancy in multiple sclerosis. Only in-frame clones appear in the TCRdb table, and some are missing; sequencing was by immunoSEQ multiplex PCR. The table lists 45,000 to 65,000 clones, over 90% of them singletons. Here the sequenced sample was CD8+ T cells from peripheral blood mononuclear cells, taken in the third trimester of pregnancy. The receptor set was obtained from a female donor with multiple sclerosis, enrolled in a pregnancy study.

The gene calls are TRBV6-5 and TRBJ1-2; 8 bases line up with TRBD1. The CDR3 is 14 amino acids. V was pared by 2 bases and J by 3 bases, with 2 bases of the junction left unmatched. Per the germline V gene, CDR1 is MNHEY and CDR2 is SVGAGI. The CDR3 here is CASSYTGGDYGYTF. The CDR3 DNA follows: TGTGCCAGCAGTTACACAGGGGGGGACTATGGCTACACCTTC.

The chain has TRBV27 and TRBJ2-7; TRBD1 matches 9 bases. The CDR3 spans 15 residues. After removal of 5 bases from V and 0 bases from J, the junction contained 5 bases not matched to a gene. Germline loops: CDR1 MNHEY, CDR2 SMNVEV (reference sequence). The DNA for the CDR3 is TGTGCCAGCAGTGTGGGGACAGGGCTCTCCTACGAGCAGTACTTC. Protein: CASSVGTGLSYEQYF.

The chain carries TRBV13 and TRBJ2-3; 9 nucleotides agree with TRBD2. Per the germline V gene, CDR1 is PRHDT and CDR2 is FYEKMQ (reference sequence). V shed 4 bases, J shed 2 bases, and the junction held 7 bases outside the gene matches. This CDR3 comprises 16 residues. The CDR3 DNA sequence: TGTGCCAGCAGCTCCGGGCTAGCGGGAATCACAGATACGCAGTATTTT. It codes for CASSSGLAGITDTQYF.

This clone occurred a few times. J is TRBJ2-7 and V is TRBV7-9; 8 nucleotides align to TRBD2. Trimming cost V 8 bases and J 4 bases; bases outside gene matches: 10. In germline, CDR1 is SEHNR, CDR2 FQNEAQ (reference sequence). CDR3 length: 14 amino acids. The CDR3 loop reads CASGSASGRYEQYF. The CDR3 DNA reads as TGTGCCAGCGGCTCCGCTAGCGGGCGTTACGAGCAGTACTTC.

The gene calls are TRBV30 and TRBJ1-2; 11 bases line up with TRBD1. Unmatched junction bases numbered 4, after V lost 7 bases and J lost 3 bases. From germline, CDR1 is GTSNPN and CDR2 SVGIG (reference sequence). There are 13 residues in the CDR3. CDR3 protein: CASRDRGYYGYTF. The CDR3 nucleotides are TGTGCCTCCCGGGACAGGGGGTACTATGGCTACACCTTC.

This chain links TRBV25-1 with TRBJ2-2; 7 nucleotides align to TRBD1. The V gene's germline CDR1 is MGHDK and CDR2 SYGVNS. The CDR3 loop spans 15 amino acids. The V segment lost 5 bases and the J segment 4 bases; nucleotides outside the gene matches: 7. This CDR3 reads CASSQGDYGTGELFF. Written as DNA, the CDR3 is TGTGCCAGCAGTCAGGGGGATTATGGCACCGGGGAGCTGTTTTTT.

The chain carries TRBV7-9 and TRBJ2-3; weak D call: TRBD1 (6 bases). Germline V gives CDR1 SEHNR, CDR2 FQNEAQ (reference sequence). This CDR3 contains 15 residues. V was cut by 7 bases and J by 3 bases, with 17 bases left in between. CDR3 sequence reads: CASNRMGARTDTQYF. The CDR3 DNA follows: TGTGCCAGCAACCGGATGGGGGCGAGGACAGATACGCAGTATTTT.

The chain recombines TRBV11-3 with TRBJ1-5, with 9 bases fitting TRBD1. Germline values: CDR1 SGHNT, CDR2 YENEEA. Trimming took 5 bases from V and 4 from J; bases not matched to a gene: 6. The CDR3 loop spans 15 amino acids. CDR3 sequence reads: CASSTQGAGNQPQHF. CDR3 in DNA: TGTGCCAGCAGCACACAGGGGGCCGGGAATCAGCCCCAGCATTTT.

J is TRBJ1-2 and V is TRBV27; D possibly corresponds to TRBD1 (5 bases). The CDR3 is made up of 14 amino acids. V gave up 2 bases and J gave up 2 bases, with 9 bases separating them. The germline CDR1 and CDR2 sequences are MNHEY and SMNVEV (reference sequence). The CDR3, as DNA: TGTGCCAGCAGTTTAGCAGGGATGAACTATGGCTACACCTTC. Protein sequence: CASSLAGMNYGYTF.

J is TRBJ2-3 and V is TRBV2; D gene uncertain. V lost 6 bases and J lost 0, with 19 bases in between. CDR1 and CDR2 (germline): SNHLY, FYNNEI. The CDR3 is 17 residues long. The CDR3 nucleotides are TGTGCCAGCAGGGCGACAACCTCAGACCCTAGCACAGATACGCAGTATTTT. Amino acid sequence: CASRATTSDPSTDTQYF.

The chain links TRBV6-5 to TRBJ1-1; TRBD1 matches 9 bases. The V gene end was trimmed by 5 bases and the J gene end by 7 bases; junction bases not matched to a gene: 5. Germline V CDR1 and CDR2: MNHEY, SVGAGI. CDR3 length: 13 residues. The CDR3 protein is CASSGQGFDEAFF. For the CDR3, the DNA is TGTGCCAGCAGTGGACAGGGGTTCGATGAAGCTTTCTTT.

This rearrangement joins TRBV7-9 to TRBJ1-1; D possibly corresponds to TRBD1 (5 bases). Between the trimmed V and J ends, which lost 7 bases and 3 bases, there was a span of 15 bases. This CDR3 is 14 amino acids long. Germline CDR1 SEHNR, CDR2 FQNEAQ (reference sequence). The CDR3 here is CASKPTDRDTEAFF. The CDR3, as DNA: TGTGCCAGCAAACCCACCGACAGAGACACTGAAGCTTTCTTT.

This clone has more than one count but fewer than ten. V usage is TRBV2 and J usage is TRBJ2-2, with TRBD1 as a possible D gene (6 bases). CDR3 length equals 12 residues. V gave up 10 bases and J gave up 3 bases, with 9 bases separating them. In germline, CDR1 is SNHLY, CDR2 FYNNEI. As DNA, the CDR3 is TGTGCCACCTACAGGGACACCGGGGAGCTGTTTTTT. As protein: CATYRDTGELFF.

J is TRBJ1-5 and V is TRBV27, with D uncertain. Germline CDR1 and CDR2: MNHEY and SMNVEV (reference sequence). The CDR3 runs 15 residues. Trimming took off 6 bases at V and 0 bases at J, with 12 bases between the two ends. CDR3 bases: TGTGCCAGCAGGAGGGTATGGGGTAGCAATCAGCCCCAGCATTTT. Its translation: CASRRVWGSNQPQHF.

The rearrangement joins TRBV5-1 to TRBJ2-1, with D maybe TRBD1 (5 bases). V was pared by 5 bases and J by 4 bases, with 19 bases between. The CDR3 extends over 16 amino acids. In germline, CDR1 is SGHRS, CDR2 YFSETQ. The CDR3 loop is CASSASQGLWYNEQFF. CDR3 coding DNA: TGCGCCAGCAGTGCCTCCCAGGGCCTATGGTACAATGAGCAGTTCTTC.